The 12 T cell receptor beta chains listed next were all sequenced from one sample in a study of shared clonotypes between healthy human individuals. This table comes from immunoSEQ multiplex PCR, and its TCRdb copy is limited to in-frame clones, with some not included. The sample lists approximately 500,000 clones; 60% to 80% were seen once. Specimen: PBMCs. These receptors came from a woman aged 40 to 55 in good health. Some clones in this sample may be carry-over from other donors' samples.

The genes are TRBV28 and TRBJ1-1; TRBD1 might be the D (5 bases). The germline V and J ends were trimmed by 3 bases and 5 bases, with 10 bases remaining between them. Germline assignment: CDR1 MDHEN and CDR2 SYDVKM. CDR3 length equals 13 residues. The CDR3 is CASSFVRATEAFF. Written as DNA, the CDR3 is TGTGCCAGCAGTTTTGTCAGGGCAACTGAAGCTTTCTTT.

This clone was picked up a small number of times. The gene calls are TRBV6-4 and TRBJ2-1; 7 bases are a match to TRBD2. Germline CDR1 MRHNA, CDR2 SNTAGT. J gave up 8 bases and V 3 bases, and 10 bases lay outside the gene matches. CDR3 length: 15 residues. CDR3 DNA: TGTGCCAGCAGTGATAAAGCGGGGTCCGGCGATGAGCAGTTCTTC. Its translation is CASSDKAGSGDEQFF.

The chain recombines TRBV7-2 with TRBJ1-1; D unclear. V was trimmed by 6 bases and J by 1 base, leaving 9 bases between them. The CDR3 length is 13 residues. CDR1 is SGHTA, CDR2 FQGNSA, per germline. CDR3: CASRLSGNTEAFF. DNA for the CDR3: TGTGCCAGCAGACTGAGCGGGAACACTGAAGCTTTCTTT.

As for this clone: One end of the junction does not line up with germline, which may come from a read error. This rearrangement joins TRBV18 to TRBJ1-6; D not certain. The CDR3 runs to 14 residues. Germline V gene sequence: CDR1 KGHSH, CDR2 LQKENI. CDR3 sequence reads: CASSPDSNNSPLHF. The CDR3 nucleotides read TGTGCCAGCTCACCGGACTCCAATAATTCACCCCTCCACTTT.

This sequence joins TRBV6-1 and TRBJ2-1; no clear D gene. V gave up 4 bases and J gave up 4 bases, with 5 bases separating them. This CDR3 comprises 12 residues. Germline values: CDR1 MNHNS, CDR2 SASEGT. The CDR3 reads CASSGLYNEQFF. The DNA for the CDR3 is TGTGCCAGCAGTGGCCTGTACAATGAGCAGTTCTTC.

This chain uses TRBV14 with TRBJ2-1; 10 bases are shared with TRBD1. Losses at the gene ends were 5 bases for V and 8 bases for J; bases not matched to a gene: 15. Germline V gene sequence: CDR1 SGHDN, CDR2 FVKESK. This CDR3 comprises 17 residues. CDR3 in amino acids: CASSVGTGVLRGDEQFF. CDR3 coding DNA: TGTGCCAGCAGCGTCGGGACAGGGGTTTTGCGAGGGGATGAGCAGTTCTTC.

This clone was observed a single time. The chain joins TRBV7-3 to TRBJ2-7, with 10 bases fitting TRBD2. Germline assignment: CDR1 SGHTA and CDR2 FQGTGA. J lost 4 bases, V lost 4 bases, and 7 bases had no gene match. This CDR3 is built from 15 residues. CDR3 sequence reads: CASSYQAGGPYEQYF. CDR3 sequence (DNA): TGTGCCAGCAGCTACCAAGCGGGAGGGCCGTACGAGCAGTACTTC.

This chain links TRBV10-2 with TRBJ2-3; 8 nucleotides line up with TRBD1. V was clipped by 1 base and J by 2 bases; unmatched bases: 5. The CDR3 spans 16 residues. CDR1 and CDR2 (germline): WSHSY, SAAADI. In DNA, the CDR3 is TGCGCCAGCAGTGAGTTCAGGGGGCCCTACACAGATACGCAGTATTTT. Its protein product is CASSEFRGPYTDTQYF.

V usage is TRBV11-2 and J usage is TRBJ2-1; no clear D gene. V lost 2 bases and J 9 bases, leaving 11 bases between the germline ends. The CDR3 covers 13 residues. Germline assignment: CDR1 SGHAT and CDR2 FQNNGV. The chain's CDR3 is CASSLLGSFEQFF. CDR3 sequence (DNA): TGTGCCAGCAGCTTACTTGGCTCCTTTGAGCAGTTCTTC.

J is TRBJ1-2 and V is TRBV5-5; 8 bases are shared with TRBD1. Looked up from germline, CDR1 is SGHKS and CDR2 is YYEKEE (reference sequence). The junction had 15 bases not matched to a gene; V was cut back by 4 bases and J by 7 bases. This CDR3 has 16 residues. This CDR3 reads CASSPEAGQVLAGYTF. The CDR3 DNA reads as TGTGCCAGCAGCCCCGAAGCGGGACAGGTGCTAGCTGGCTACACCTTC.

This chain's CDR3 is CASSSRTGPTSGNTIYF. The CDR3 DNA is TGTGCCAGCAGCTCGAGGACAGGCCCTACCTCTGGAAACACCATATATTTT. The V call is TRBV7-6, the J call TRBJ1-3, with 7 bases that match TRBD1. The length of the CDR3 is 17 residues. The V gene's germline CDR1 is SGHVS and CDR2 FNYEAQ. V shed 4 bases and J 0 bases; nucleotides not matched to a gene: 9. Full variable domain (missing parts from reference TRBV7-6 and TRBJ1-3): GAGVSQSPRYKVTKRGQDVALRCDPISGHVSLYWYRQALGQGPEFLTYFNYEAQQDKSGLPNDRFSAERPEGSISTLTIQRTEQRDSAMYRCASSSRTGPTSGNTIYFGEGSWLTVV.

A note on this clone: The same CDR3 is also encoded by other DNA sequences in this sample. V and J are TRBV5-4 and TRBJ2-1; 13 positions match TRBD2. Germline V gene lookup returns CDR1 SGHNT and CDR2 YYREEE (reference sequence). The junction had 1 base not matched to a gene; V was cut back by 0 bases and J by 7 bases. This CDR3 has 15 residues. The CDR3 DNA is TGTGCCAGCAGCTTGGGACTAGCGGGAGGTAATGAGCAGTTCTTC. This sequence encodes CASSLGLAGGNEQFF.